This T cell receptor beta chain emerged from a study of human T cells and chemical hapten exposure (dated by TCRdb to the early 2020s). Describing the broader study: For sensitization, 2% DPC in acetone was applied to a 2 cm by 2 cm area of upper inner arm skin. Blood was sampled from patients pre-sensitization (week 0) and at 2, 6 and about 24 weeks after DPC sensitization. In alopecia patients, the study followed how the peripheral blood TCR repertoire changed in vivo over primary and secondary sensitization to diphenylcyclopropenone (DPC), a hapten. Weekly therapeutic DPC doses were additionally applied to the scalp of patients throughout the roughly 25-week study period. The mostly female patient cohort included alopecia areata with under or over 50% scalp involvement, alopecia totalis and alopecia universalis. Libraries were pooled for sequencing, and per-sample TCR yields varied mainly because of small differences in library volumes within the pool. Blood for TCR sequencing was provided by twenty-nine alopecia patients at one to four time points (pre-sensitization, 2, 6 and 24 weeks). Patch testing on the upper back used Finn chambers containing 0.01% DPC, with scoring done after 6 days according to International Contact Dermatitis Research Group standards. Points the paper makes about the study in general: A positive correlation was found between the number of PT1 expanded TCRs and patch test score, with significance reached at thresholds 8, 16 and 32 but not 4. Compared with pre-sensitization or healthy control sets, expanded TCRs formed significantly more large CDR3 similarity clusters, which is consistent with antigen-driven responses. Repeated subsampling changed both the strength of the expansion versus patch-test correlation and the threshold at which that correlation became significant. All patients had alopecia, a presumed autoimmune disease, so their immune response might differ from that of healthy individuals. DPC sensitization did not change the number of TCRs with a frequency above 1 in 1000, and there was no evidence of changes in global repertoire structure.

Spanning cysteine to phenylalanine, the CDR3 consists of 15 amino acids. Only CDR3 DNA is held: 45 bases, read in frame from base 1. Trimming costs V 3 bases and J 4 bases, and their ends lie 18 bases apart. Per the germline V gene (reference sequence), GTSNPN is the CDR1 and SVGIG is the CDR2. Library preparation used RACE. TCRdb records NextSeq 500 as the sequencer. During library preparation, unique molecular identifiers were attached to individual cDNA molecules so that TCRs could be counted in a quantitative, reproducible way. Each blood RNA sample was used to sequence both TCR alpha and TCR beta chains. In the original analysis: A median of roughly 98,000 TCRs per sample was observed, with a range of roughly 20,000 to 700,000. The Decombinator software suite was used to annotate V, J and CDR3 in the TCR reads. For PS versus PT1 abundance plots, all samples were subsampled to the same number of TCRs (28,000). Expanded TCRs were defined as absent before sensitization and observed at least eight times at the 2-week time point. Using fastp trimming at Q25 and MiXCR clonotype assembly, TCRdb reanalyzed the public sequencing data and kept in-frame beta chains. Rows merge per CDR3 protein into single entries with the most common DNA and genes. The V and J calls and clone size come from TCRdb's table, not from the authors' own analysis. In all, the sample holds over 45,000 distinct CDR3 sequences, and 7% to 10% of those were seen once. In total, the top ten clones hold roughly 15% of the sample.

The meaning of the sample's time point label: patch test 1, 2 weeks after DPC sensitization. Sample treatment or condition, as interpreted from the label and publication: therapeutic diphenylcyclopropenone sensitization with weekly scalp DPC. Blood at each patch-test visit was drawn before the patch test was applied. Eligible patients were aged 18 to 70, diagnosed with alopecia, deemed suitable for DPC therapy, and excluded if pregnant. Total RNA was isolated from unfractionated whole blood collected in Tempus Blood RNA tubes. To note about this clonotype: Its antigen is not yet known. Per-nucleotide qualities are absent, and no much larger clonotype sits a single base away.

The source is a woman in her 40s with alopecia areata. Some clones in this sample may be carry-over from other donors' samples. Sequenced material: whole blood, taken in connection with sensitization to the hapten diphenylcyclopropenone (DPC). The rearranged segments are TRBV30 and TRBJ1-2; perhaps TRBD1 is the D gene, with 5 bases matching. The CDR3: CAWSTSWGLIYGYTF. The DNA sequence is as follows: TGTGCCTGGAGCACTTCTTGGGGGTTGATCTATGGCTACACCTTC.